The clone carrying this T cell receptor (beta chain) was counted many times. Its antigen is unknown. The junction departs from the called germline gene at one end, perhaps through a read error. The use of a sample-barcoded 5' primer and a J-beta primer mix characterized a second PCR of about 7 to 12 cycles. Each sample provided no less than 3 million CDR3-containing paired-end reads. TCRdb processed the 5' RACE reads anew with MiXCR; each CDR3 protein has one entry. The sample holds about 1.6 million distinct CDR3 sequences, about 32% seen once. The source of the sample is a study of blood T cells in healthy people across ages. The CDR3 runs 14 residues. Germline values: CDR1 SGHTA, CDR2 FQGNSA. Samples had at least 6 million PBMCs isolated from them. Notes on the study in general: Comparison with aged donors showed that long-lived donors had more naive CD4+ cells and higher diversity.

The V and J genes are TRBV7-2 and TRBJ2-7; 10 bases line up with TRBD2. The receptor comes from a woman in her twenties or thirties in good health. Sequencing was carried out using blood. CDR3 protein: CASSLSGGGYEQYF. CDR3 DNA sequence: TGCGCCAGCAGCTTGAGCGGGGGGGGCTACGAGCAGTACTTC.